The T cell receptor (beta chain) under discussion was sequenced for a study of cytomegalovirus exposure and HLA in healthy donors. Points on this clone: Its target is not known.

The PCR contained 60 Vbeta and 13 Jbeta primers. TCRdb's table, derived via immunoSEQ multiplex PCR, lists solely in-frame clones and lacks some. Of 50,000 or so clones in the sample, about 77% are singletons; the top ten hold around 2.4%. Whole-study results and caveats: Later work found that TCR association rates differed between HLA loci; DRB1 had the most and HLA-C the fewest. A link between a missense DCLRE1C variant and TCR beta V- and J-gene trimming emerged from a later analysis.

This receptor was taken from a female donor in good health and CMV-seronegative. The source material was PBMCs.

DNA for the CDR3: TGTGCCAGCAGCTCGAGCCGGGACAGCGTTAACACCGGGGAGCTGTTTTTT. Translated: CASSSSRDSVNTGELFF. This chain joins TRBV7-9 and TRBJ2-2, with 7 bases matching TRBD1. Germline V gene sequence: CDR1 SEHNR, CDR2 FQNEAQ (reference sequence). V lost 4 bases to trimming and J lost 2 bases; unmatched junction nucleotides: 10. There are 17 residues in the CDR3. Looking up the rest from reference TRBV7-9 and TRBJ2-2 gives the full variable domain: DTGVSQNPRHKITKRGQNVTFRCDPISEHNRLYWYRQTLGQGPEFLTYFQNEAQLEKSRLLSDRFSAERPKGSFSTLEIQRTEQGDSAMYLCASSSSRDSVNTGELFFGEGSRLTVL.